This passage covers 7 T cell receptor beta chains from one sample sequenced in a study of beta chain features in type 1 diabetes. These receptors' targets are unknown. Study observations and caveats: Among patients with Type 1 diabetes, TCRB CDR3s were moderately but significantly shorter in every one of the four CD4+ subsets.

Every isolated RNA sample was fully reverse transcribed, so sequencing captured expressed TCRB transcripts. Assay: immunoSEQ multiplex PCR; the TCRdb copy retains only in-frame clones and omits some. The sample records 630,000 or so clones, roughly an eighth being singletons. The material sequenced was naive CD4+ T cells from blood. These receptors came from a man between 18 and 35 years old with type 1 diabetes.

V gene TRBV7-2 combines with J gene TRBJ2-1, with 7 nucleotides matching TRBD1. From germline, CDR1 is SGHTA and CDR2 FQGNSA. The CDR3 contains 14 residues. Unmatched junction bases numbered 4, after V lost 6 bases and J lost 2 bases. The CDR3 region is CASRRTGTYNEQFF. CDR3 DNA: TGTGCCAGCAGGAGGACAGGAACCTACAATGAGCAGTTCTTC.

This clone was counted a few times. Additional DNA sequences in this sample encode the identical CDR3. The chain uses TRBV7-8 and TRBJ1-5; no reliable D call. Germline CDR1 and CDR2: SGHVS and FQNEAQ. Deletions cut 3 bases from V and 1 base from J, with 1 base between. The CDR3 runs to 12 residues. In DNA form, the CDR3 reads TGTGCCAGCAGCTTCAGCAATCAGCCCCAGCATTTT. Its protein product is CASSFSNQPQHF.

V gene TRBV7-2 combines with J gene TRBJ1-6; 9 nucleotides align to TRBD1. Germline lookup yields CDR1 SGHTA and CDR2 FQGNSA. V was clipped by 4 bases and J by 5 bases; unmatched bases: 6. The CDR3 totals 16 residues. This CDR3 is CASSYNGQGNNSPLHF. In DNA form, the CDR3 reads TGTGCCAGCAGCTATAACGGACAGGGGAATAATTCACCCCTCCACTTT.

The chain has TRBV27 and TRBJ2-7; D possibly uses TRBD1 or TRBD2 (5 bases each). Germline CDR1 reads MNHEY; CDR2 reads SMNVEV (reference sequence). This CDR3 has 15 residues. Trimming removed 5 bases from V and 3 bases from J, with 17 bases in between. CDR3 bases: TGTGCCAGCAGTGACCCAACGGGACGTTACTACGAGCAGTACTTC. It is translated as CASSDPTGRYYEQYF.

The J gene is TRBJ2-3, the V gene TRBV5-6; possibly TRBD1 for D (5 bases). The CDR3 loop spans 13 amino acids. Germline-derived CDR1 and CDR2 are SGHDT and YYEEEE. V lost 1 base, J lost 5 bases, and 8 bases lay in between. The CDR3 loop is CASSLKGIDTQYF. The CDR3 coding sequence is TGTGCCAGCAGCTTGAAGGGGATAGATACGCAGTATTTT.

This clone was seen a few times. The chain links TRBV28 to TRBJ2-2, with D hard to call. Germline CDR1 is MDHEN and CDR2 is SYDVKM. The ends were cut back, 6 bases at V and 6 bases at J, with 11 bases in the middle. The CDR3 is 13 amino acids. CDR3 loop: CASSLVRAGELFF. The DNA of the CDR3 is TGTGCCAGCAGCCTGGTTAGGGCCGGGGAGCTGTTTTTT.

The chain links TRBV5-4 to TRBJ2-3, with 12 bases matching TRBD2. Germline loops: CDR1 SGHNT, CDR2 YYREEE (reference sequence). Trimming cost V 3 bases and J 2 bases; bases outside gene matches: 4. The CDR3 is 16 residues long. The CDR3 loop reads CASSSRLAGATDTQYF. Written as DNA, the CDR3 is TGTGCCAGCAGCTCCAGACTAGCGGGGGCCACAGATACGCAGTATTTT.